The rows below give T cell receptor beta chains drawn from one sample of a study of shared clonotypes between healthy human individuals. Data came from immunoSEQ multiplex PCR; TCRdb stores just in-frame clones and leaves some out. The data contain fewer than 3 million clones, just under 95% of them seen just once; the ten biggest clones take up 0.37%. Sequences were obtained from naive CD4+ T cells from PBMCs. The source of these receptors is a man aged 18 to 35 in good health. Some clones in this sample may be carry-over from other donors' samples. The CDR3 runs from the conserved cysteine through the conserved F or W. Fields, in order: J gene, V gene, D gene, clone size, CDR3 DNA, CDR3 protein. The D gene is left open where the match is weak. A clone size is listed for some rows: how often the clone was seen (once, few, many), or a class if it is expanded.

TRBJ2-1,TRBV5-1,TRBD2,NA,TGCGCCAGCAGCTTTCTAGCGGGGGGAAGCTCCTACAATGAGCAGTTCTTC,CASSFLAGGSSYNEQFF
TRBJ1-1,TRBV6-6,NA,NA,TGTGCCAGCCACAGGGTAGGGACTGAAGCTTTCTTT,CASHRVGTEAFF
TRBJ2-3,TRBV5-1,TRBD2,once,TGCGCCAGCAGCTATGCTAGCGGGAGTGCAGATACGCAGTATTTT,CASSYASGSADTQYF
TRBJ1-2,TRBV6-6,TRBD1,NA,TGTGCCAGCCAAACAGGGGGCAGCGGCTACACCTTC,CASQTGGSGYTF
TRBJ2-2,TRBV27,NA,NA,TGTGCCAGCAGTTTAGATAGAAAAACCGGGGAGCTGTTTTTT,CASSLDRKTGELFF
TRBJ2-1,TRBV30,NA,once,TGTGCCTGGGCACCTGACCACTACAATGAGCAGTTCTTC,CAWAPDHYNEQFF
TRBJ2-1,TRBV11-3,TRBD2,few,TGTGCCAGCAGCTTAGAAGGGACTAGCGTCTACAATGAGCAGTTCTTC,CASSLEGTSVYNEQFF
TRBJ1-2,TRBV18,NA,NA,TGTGCCAGCTCACGCGACGGAGACAGCCGATATGGCTACACCTTC,CASSRDGDSRYGYTF
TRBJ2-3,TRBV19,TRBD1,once,TGTGCCAGTAGCCGGGACAGGGGCACAGATACGCAGTATTTT,CASSRDRGTDTQYF
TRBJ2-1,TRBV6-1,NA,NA,TGTGCCAGCAGTGAATTTTCGGGGGACTACAATGAGCAGTTCTTC,CASSEFSGDYNEQFF
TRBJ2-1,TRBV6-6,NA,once,TGTGCCAGCAGTTCTGTCAGGAGGGGGGGCAATGAGCAGTTCTTC,CASSSVRRGGNEQFF
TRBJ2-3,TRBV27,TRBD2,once,TGTGCCAGCAGTTTACGACTAGCGAAGGGAGATACGCAGTATTTT,CASSLRLAKGDTQYF
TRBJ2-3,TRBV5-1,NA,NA,TGCGCCAGCAGCCCAGGTAGAACGTGGGGCACAGATACGCAGTATTTT,CASSPGRTWGTDTQYF
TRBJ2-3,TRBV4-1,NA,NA,TGCGCCAGCAGTTTCTCCAGGGACTTAAGCACAGATACGCAGTATTTT,CASSFSRDLSTDTQYF
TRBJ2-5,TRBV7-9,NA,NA,TGTGCCAGCAGCTCCGGTTGGGCGGCGATGGAGACCCAGTACTTC,CASSSGWAAMETQYF
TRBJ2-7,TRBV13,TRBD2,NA,TGTGCCAGCAGCCGACTAGCGGCCTCCTACGAGCAGTACTTC,CASSRLAASYEQYF